The 14 T cell receptor beta chains given below trace back to one sample, sequenced in a study of CXCR3-negative and CXCR3-positive naive CD8 T cells. These TCRs' antigens remain unknown. In preparing the TRB cDNA libraries, 5' RACE with UMI labels was used. From its re-call of the 5' RACE reads, TCRdb lists each CDR3 protein once, without DNA. The sample totals around 88,000 distinct CDR3 sequences. Study findings and constraints: CXCR3-negative naive cells had less hydrophobic TRB CDR3s than did CXCR3-positive naive cells.

The sequencing sample was made of naive CXCR3+ CD8+ T cells from blood. The sample's subset: CD45RO-CCR7+CD27+CD95- naive CD8+ T cells expressing CXCR3 (TNR3+). The receptor set was obtained from a human donor in good health. Some clones in this sample may be carry-over from other donors' samples.

The chain couples TRBV4-1 to TRBJ2-7; no DNA is available, so the TRBD2 call from TCRdb remains unchecked. CDR3 length equals 15 residues. Germline V gives CDR1 MGHRA, CDR2 YSYEKL. CDR3 protein: CASSQDPGGRYEQYF.

The V and J genes are TRBV11-2 and TRBJ2-7; TCRdb's assignment of TRBD2 cannot be checked, as there is no DNA. This CDR3 region has 14 residues. Germline CDR1 and CDR2: SGHAT and FQNNGV. The CDR3: CASKMTALIHEQYF.

The gene calls are TRBV6-5 and TRBJ1-1; TCRdb's assignment of TRBD1 cannot be checked, as there is no DNA. Germline V gives CDR1 MNHEY, CDR2 SVGAGI. The CDR3 totals 16 residues. CDR3: CASSWAGEGLDTEAFF.

The genes are TRBV4-1 and TRBJ2-7; the D gene TCRdb calls, TRBD1, cannot be checked with no DNA. In germline, CDR1 is MGHRA, CDR2 YSYEKL. The CDR3 is 16 amino acids. CDR3 amino acids: CASSQDEGKGSYEQYF.

The J gene is TRBJ2-7, the V gene TRBV6-5. The germline V gene encodes CDR1 MNHEY and CDR2 SVGAGI. This CDR3 comprises 14 residues. The CDR3 is CASSYSSSSSEQYF.

The rearrangement links TRBV6-5 to TRBJ2-1. CDR3 length equals 13 residues. CDR1 is MNHEY, CDR2 SVGAGI, per germline. The CDR3 is CASSYSNYNEQFF.

The rearrangement uses TRBV24-1 and TRBJ2-5; no DNA is available, so the TRBD1 call from TCRdb remains unchecked. Germline V gene lookup returns CDR1 KGHDR and CDR2 SFDVKD. This CDR3 comprises 14 residues. The CDR3 spells CATRVWTDQETQYF.

The rearrangement uses TRBV5-6 and TRBJ2-2; TCRdb returns TRBD1, unconfirmable since there is no DNA. Germline V lookup: CDR1 SGHDT, CDR2 YYEEEE. The CDR3 loop spans 17 amino acids. CDR3 sequence: CASSLDHRGPNTGELFF.

The chain combines TRBV9 with TRBJ2-7; TCRdb proposes TRBD1, but this gene call is untestable without DNA. The V gene's germline CDR1 is SGDLS and CDR2 YYNGEE. The CDR3 sequence is 16 residues long. The CDR3 sequence is CASSVDPRTGAYEQYF.

The chain recombines TRBV5-1 with TRBJ2-1; lacking DNA, the TRBD2 call made by TCRdb goes unchecked. Looked up from germline, CDR1 is SGHRS and CDR2 is YFSETQ. The CDR3 runs to 15 residues. The CDR3 sequence: CASSLLAGDYNEQFF.

V gene TRBV28 combines with J gene TRBJ2-3; TCRdb outputs TRBD2, but without DNA this stays unchecked. The CDR3 sequence is 19 residues long. Germline assignment: CDR1 MDHEN and CDR2 SYDVKM. The CDR3 sequence: CASSGPIAGVFVRTDTQYF.

The chain links TRBV30 to TRBJ2-1; TCRdb gives TRBD2 as the D gene, but with no DNA this cannot be confirmed. The CDR3 is made up of 15 amino acids. Per germline, CDR1 GTSNPN and CDR2 SVGIG (reference sequence). CDR3 loop: CAWRHSGGAYNEQFF.

V gene TRBV5-6 combines with J gene TRBJ1-1; the TCRdb D gene call, TRBD1, has no DNA to confirm it. CDR1 is SGHDT, CDR2 YYEEEE, per germline. This CDR3 comprises 16 residues. The CDR3 protein is CASRSNPRASNTEAFF.

The chain links TRBV14 to TRBJ2-1; lacking DNA, the TRBD1 call made by TCRdb goes unchecked. The CDR3 contains 12 residues. The germline V gene encodes CDR1 SGHDN and CDR2 FVKESK. The CDR3 loop is CASSLSPYEQFF.